The rows below give T cell receptor beta chains drawn from one sample of a study of early T cells in non-severe SARS-CoV-2 infection. TCRdb reprocessed the 5' RACE reads with MiXCR, giving one entry per CDR3 protein. The sample records fewer than 100,000 distinct CDR3 sequences, about 17% being singletons. The specimen sequenced was whole blood. These receptors all come from an adult who was a healthcare worker with PCR-confirmed SARS-CoV-2 infection or an uninfected control (not recorded which). The conserved cysteine and the conserved F or W are not part of the CDR3 here. Fields, in order: clone size, J gene, CDR3 length, V gene, CDR3 protein. A row's size may be missing; if present it is once, few, many or a size class.

clone size: few
J gene: TRBJ2-1
CDR3 length: 11
V gene: TRBV29-1
CDR3 protein: SVEGVMSNEQF

clone size: NA
J gene: TRBJ2-3
CDR3 length: 14
V gene: TRBV7-6
CDR3 protein: ASSLGASGGADTQY

clone size: few
J gene: TRBJ1-1
CDR3 length: 14
V gene: TRBV20-1
CDR3 protein: SARDMGGAMNTEAF

clone size: NA
J gene: TRBJ2-3
CDR3 length: 9
V gene: TRBV19
CDR3 protein: AVLRGNTQY

clone size: NA
J gene: TRBJ2-3
CDR3 length: 15
V gene: TRBV4-1
CDR3 protein: ASSQSPSGTYTDTQY

clone size: NA
J gene: TRBJ1-4
CDR3 length: 11
V gene: TRBV12-3/TRBV12-4
CDR3 protein: ASNGGNWEKLF

clone size: NA
J gene: TRBJ2-3
CDR3 length: 13
V gene: TRBV10-3
CDR3 protein: AISRESGPRGTQY

clone size: many
J gene: TRBJ1-1
CDR3 length: 13
V gene: TRBV6-5
CDR3 protein: ASMREPGGNTEAF

clone size: few
J gene: TRBJ2-3
CDR3 length: 15
V gene: TRBV28
CDR3 protein: ASSPSGWRENTDTQY

clone size: few
J gene: TRBJ2-5
CDR3 length: 11
V gene: TRBV4-2
CDR3 protein: ASSLGTMQTQY

clone size: NA
J gene: TRBJ2-3
CDR3 length: 14
V gene: TRBV11-2
CDR3 protein: ASSSTSGGERGTQY